This entry is about one T cell receptor beta chain. There is no known antigen for this receptor. A much larger clone sits a single nucleotide away, making a read error possible. These data belong to a study of shared clonotypes between healthy human individuals (dated by TCRdb to between 2020 and 2021). For the wider study: The cohort comprised two women and three men aged 18 to 49 years. To estimate repertoire size and how much clonotype sharing occurs between individuals, the study deeply sequenced the blood TCR repertoires of 5 or 6 healthy adults. Different laboratories and diverse techniques were used to prepare libraries and sequence TCR repertoires, to increase sequencing depth and limit assay-specific biases. Each donor's leukapheresis produced roughly between about 0.85 and 10 billion PBMCs. On the study overall, not on this receptor specifically: Because the study included only a small number of donors, the genetic and exposure-history diversity represented was limited. Based on pairwise subsampling, the degree of clonotype sharing among donors was expected to be affected by sequencing depth. Sampling was restricted to blood, and TCR repertoires in tissues likely differ from the TCR repertoires found in blood.

Healthy HIV-negative adults with no recently reported acute infections or vaccinations were included as donors. All donors were Caucasian adults living in Nashville, Tennessee, USA. For unsorted samples, tens of millions of PBMCs were counted, and genomic DNA was extracted using the QIAamp DNA Blood Mini kit. After blood collection by leukapheresis, PBMCs were isolated using Ficoll-Histopaque density gradient centrifugation and then cryopreserved in the vapor phase of liquid nitrogen. TCR CDR3 regions were amplified from genomic DNA by multiplex PCR using the deep immunoSEQ assay. Extracted genomic DNA from each cell subset was distributed evenly across all wells of several immunoSEQ 96-well plates, and each plate was treated as a replicate. For unsorted PBMC, roughly 300 ng of genomic DNA, equivalent to around 33,000 T cell genomes, went into each replicate PCR. Genomic DNA from unsorted PBMC was sequenced over ten immunoSEQ deep assay plates. Purified libraries were measured with a Qubit 3.0 fluorometer, size-checked on a Bioanalyzer 2100, and measured again with the KAPA Library Quantification kit. Each immunoSEQ 96-well plate was sequenced on its own single-read 150-cycle Illumina NextSeq 550 flow cell. For the original study's pipeline: The immunoSEQ output contained only junctional sequences without quality scores, so filtering could not match that applied to full-length reads. To assign V/J genes and CDR3, sequences were annotated against IMGT germline references using PyIR, a Python wrapper for IgBLAST v1.9. Reads were filtered out if the reads had weak V/J assignments (E-value above 1e-6), no CDR3, stop codons, out-of-frame junctions, or ambiguous translated residues. A V3J clonotype was defined by an identical inferred V gene, J gene, and CDR3 amino acid sequence. Percentage overlap between repertoires was computed as shared unique clonotypes divided by the size of the smaller repertoire. Three approaches were used to assess repertoire richness: RTK rarefaction, the Chao1 estimator, and Recon v2.1 estimates of unobserved clonotypes. TCRdb retrieved this table from immuneACCESS and kept in-frame rearrangements only. Not all clones are present; in checked studies, unresolved V genes account for under half, and no reason is known for the remainder. D and trimming were read from the DNA, whereas the V and J calls and clone size are those reported in that table. The sample table contains 400,000 to 600,000 clones; only one count was recorded for 70% to 80% of them. Clones ranked in the top ten supply under 15% of the sample.

Measured from the cysteine to the phenylalanine, the CDR3 is 16 residues long. The sequence is cut down to CDR3 DNA, 48 bases in frame from base 1. Taken from the germline V gene (reference sequence), the CDR1 and CDR2 loops are SEHNR and FQNEAQ. The sequence links TRBV7-9 to TRBJ2-6; TRBD1 is perhaps the D gene, given 5 matching bases. The sequenced material came from PBMCs. This clonotype originated in a woman between 40 and 55 years old in good health. Some clones in this sample may be carry-over from other donors' samples. In nucleotides, the sequence is TGTGCCAGCAGCTTAGCGAGCGTAGCTGGGGCCAACGTCCCGACTTTC. Its protein is CASSLASVAGANVPTF.